This T cell receptor beta chain comes out of a study of blood T cell repertoires in COVID-19. The germline V gene has CDR1 LGHDT and CDR2 YNNKEL (reference sequence). V gave up 2 bases and J gave up 5 bases; unmatched junction bases: 6. CDR3 size: 15 residues. TCRdb's copy holds only in-frame clones and misses some; the assay was immunoSEQ multiplex PCR. This sample carries some 290,000 clones, over 65% of them seen once, and the ten largest clones take around 4.5%. V gene TRBV3-1 (or the pseudogene TRBV3-2) combines with J gene TRBJ2-5; 9 bases are a match to TRBD2. Material for sequencing was peripheral blood. The sequence was collected from a man aged 55 to 70 who had recovered from COVID-19. The CDR3 bases are TGTGCCAGCAGCCAACCCGATAGCGGGAGTGAGACCCAGTACTTC. Translating it yields CASSQPDSGSETQYF.